This T cell receptor (beta chain) emerged from a study of blood T cell repertoires in COVID-19. At the level of the study: The United States, Italy and Spain provided the acute and convalescent COVID-19 samples. T cells, B-cell-depleted T cells, or PBMCs supplied cDNA or gDNA.

Germline V gene sequence: CDR1 SGHNT, CDR2 YYREEE (reference sequence). CDR3 size: 13 residues. The V gene lost 2 bases and the J gene lost 7 bases, with 13 bases spanning the gap. Per the original data handling: Cell counts per sample came from amplifying reference gene primers. The data were produced by immunoSEQ multiplex PCR, yet TCRdb's version contains in-frame clones alone and is incomplete. The D gene and trimming were derived from the DNA, and the V and J assignments and clone size from that table. The sample has fewer than 200,000 clones; roughly 71% are singletons. The source is a woman aged 80 or over with acute or convalescent COVID-19. Sequenced input: peripheral blood. The chain employs TRBV5-4 and TRBJ2-7; D is uncertain. This CDR3 is CASSFGGLEEQYF. For the CDR3, the DNA is TGTGCCAGCAGCTTCGGCGGATTGGAGGAGCAGTACTTC.